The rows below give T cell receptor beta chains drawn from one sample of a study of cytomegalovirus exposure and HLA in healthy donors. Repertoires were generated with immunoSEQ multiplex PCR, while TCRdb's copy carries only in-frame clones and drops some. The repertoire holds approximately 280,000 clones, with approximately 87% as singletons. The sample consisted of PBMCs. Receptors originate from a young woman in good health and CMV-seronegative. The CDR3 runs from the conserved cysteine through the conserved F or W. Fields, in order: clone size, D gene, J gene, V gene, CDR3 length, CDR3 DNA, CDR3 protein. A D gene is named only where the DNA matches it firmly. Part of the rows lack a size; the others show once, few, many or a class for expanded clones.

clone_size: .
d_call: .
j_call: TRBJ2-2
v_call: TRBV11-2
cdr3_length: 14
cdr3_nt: TGTGCCAGCAGCTACGCCAAGGGGTCCGGGGAGCTGTTTTTT
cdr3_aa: CASSYAKGSGELFF

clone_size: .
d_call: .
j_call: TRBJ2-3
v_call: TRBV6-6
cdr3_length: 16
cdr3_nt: TGTGCCAGCAGTTCTCGGACAGCCGGTACCACAGATACGCAGTATTTT
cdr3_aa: CASSSRTAGTTDTQYF

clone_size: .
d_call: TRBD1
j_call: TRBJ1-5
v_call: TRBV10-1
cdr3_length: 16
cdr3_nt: TGCGCCAGCTCAACCCGGGACAGGGTTAGCAATCAGCCCCAGCATTTT
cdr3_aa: CASSTRDRVSNQPQHF

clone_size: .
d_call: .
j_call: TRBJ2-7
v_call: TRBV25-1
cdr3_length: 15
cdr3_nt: TGTGCCACCGCGGCAGGGGTTTCCTGGGGCTACGAGCAGTACTTC
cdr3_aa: CATAAGVSWGYEQYF

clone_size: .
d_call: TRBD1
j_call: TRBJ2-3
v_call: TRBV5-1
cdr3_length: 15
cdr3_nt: TGCGCCAGCAGCTTGGGTACGGGACAGACAGATACGCAGTATTTT
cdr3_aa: CASSLGTGQTDTQYF

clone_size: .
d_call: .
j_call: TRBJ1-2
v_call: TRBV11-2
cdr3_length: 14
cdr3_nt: TGTGCCAGCAGCCGGAATACAGGGTCCTATGGCTACACCTTC
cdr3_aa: CASSRNTGSYGYTF

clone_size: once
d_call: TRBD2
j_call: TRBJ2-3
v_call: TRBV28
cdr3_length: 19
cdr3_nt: TGTGCCAGCAGTTTTCCTTTAGGACTAGCGGGAGTGATTACAGATACGCAGTATTTT
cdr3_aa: CASSFPLGLAGVITDTQYF

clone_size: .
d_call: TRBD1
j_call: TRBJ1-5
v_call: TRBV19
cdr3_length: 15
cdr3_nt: TGTGCCAGTAGCAACACAGGGGCGGGCAATCAGCCCCAGCATTTT
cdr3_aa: CASSNTGAGNQPQHF

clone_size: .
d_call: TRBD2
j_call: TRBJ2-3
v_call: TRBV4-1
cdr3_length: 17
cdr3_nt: TGCGCCAGCAGCCAAGATCGCTTAGCGGGAGTGCCAGATACGCAGTATTTT
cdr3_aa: CASSQDRLAGVPDTQYF

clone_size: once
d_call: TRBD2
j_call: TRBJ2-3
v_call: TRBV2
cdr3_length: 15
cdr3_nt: TGTGCCAGTGGAGGGGTAGCGGGTCCCTCAGATACGCAGTATTTT
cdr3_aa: CASGGVAGPSDTQYF

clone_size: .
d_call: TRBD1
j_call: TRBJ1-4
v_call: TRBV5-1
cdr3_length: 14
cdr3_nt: TGCGCCAGCAGCCCTAAGGGACAGGATGAAAAACTGTTTTTT
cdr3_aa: CASSPKGQDEKLFF

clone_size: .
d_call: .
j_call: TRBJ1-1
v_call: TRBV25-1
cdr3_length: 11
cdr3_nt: TGTGCCAGCAGAGCCCCAGCGATAGCTTTCTTT
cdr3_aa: CASRAPAIAFF

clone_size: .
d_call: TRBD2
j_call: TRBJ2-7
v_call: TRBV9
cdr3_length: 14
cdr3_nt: TGTGCCAGCAGTCCCGGGACTAGTGAATACGAGCAGTACTTC
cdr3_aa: CASSPGTSEYEQYF